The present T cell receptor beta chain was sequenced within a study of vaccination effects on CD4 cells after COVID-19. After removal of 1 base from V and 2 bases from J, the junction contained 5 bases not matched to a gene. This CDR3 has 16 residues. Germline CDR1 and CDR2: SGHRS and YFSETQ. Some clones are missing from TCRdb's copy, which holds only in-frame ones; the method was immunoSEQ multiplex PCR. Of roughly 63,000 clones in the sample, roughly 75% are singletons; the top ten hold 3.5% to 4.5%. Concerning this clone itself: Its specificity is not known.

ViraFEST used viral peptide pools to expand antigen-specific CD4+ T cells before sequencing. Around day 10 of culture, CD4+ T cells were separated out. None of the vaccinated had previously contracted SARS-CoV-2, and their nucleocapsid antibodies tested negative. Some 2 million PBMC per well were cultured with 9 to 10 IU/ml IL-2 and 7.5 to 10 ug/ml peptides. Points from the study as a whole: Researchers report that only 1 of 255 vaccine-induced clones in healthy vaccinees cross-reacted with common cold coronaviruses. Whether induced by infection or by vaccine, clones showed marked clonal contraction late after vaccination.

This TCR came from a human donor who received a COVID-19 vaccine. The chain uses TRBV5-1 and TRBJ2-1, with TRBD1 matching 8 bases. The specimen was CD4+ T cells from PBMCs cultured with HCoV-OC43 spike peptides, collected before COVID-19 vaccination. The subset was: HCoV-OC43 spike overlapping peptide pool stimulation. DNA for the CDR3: TGCGCCAGCAGCTTGCAGCAGGGGGCACCCTACAATGAGCAGTTCTTC. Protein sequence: CASSLQQGAPYNEQFF.